A single sample gave rise to the 3 T cell receptor beta chains below, sequenced in a study of T-cell memory formation after mild COVID-19. From the 5' RACE reads, TCRdb called clonotypes with MiXCR, one entry per CDR3 protein. The table shows 110,000 to 150,000 distinct CDR3 sequences, with about 14% occurring only once. Material for sequencing was PBMCs or a T cell subset sorted from them (not recorded which). All receptors come from an adult woman who had mild COVID-19 (a few samples of this study predate the infection). Cell type and time point are not known.

The sample holds a few counts of this clonotype. V and J are TRBV7-9 and TRBJ2-1; D remains unclear. V was shortened by 1 base and J by 2 bases, with 9 bases between the two germline ends. Germline lookup yields CDR1 SEHNR and CDR2 FQNEAQ (reference sequence). This CDR3 is 15 amino acids long. The CDR3 DNA sequence: TGTGCCAGCAGCTTAGTCACCGCCACCTACAATGAGCAGTTCTTC. It specifies CASSLVTATYNEQFF.

This clonotype was recorded a few times. The rearrangement uses TRBV7-9 and TRBJ2-1; maybe TRBD2 (5 bases). The V gene's germline CDR1 is SEHNR and CDR2 FQNEAQ (reference sequence). The CDR3 loop spans 13 amino acids. V was cut by 3 bases and J by 8 bases, with 11 bases left in between. CDR3 nucleotide sequence: TGTGCCAGCAGCTTTTATCTTAGCGATGAGCAGTTCTTC. This encodes CASSFYLSDEQFF.

The chain carries TRBV4-1 and TRBJ2-7, with D maybe TRBD2 (6 bases). The CDR3 consists of 15 residues. The V end was cut by 4 bases, the J end by 3 bases, with 16 bases between. Germline V lookup: CDR1 MGHRA, CDR2 YSYEKL. As DNA, the CDR3 is TGCGCCAGCAGCCCAACGAGCGGAGGGGTCTACGAGCAGTACTTC. As protein: CASSPTSGGVYEQYF.